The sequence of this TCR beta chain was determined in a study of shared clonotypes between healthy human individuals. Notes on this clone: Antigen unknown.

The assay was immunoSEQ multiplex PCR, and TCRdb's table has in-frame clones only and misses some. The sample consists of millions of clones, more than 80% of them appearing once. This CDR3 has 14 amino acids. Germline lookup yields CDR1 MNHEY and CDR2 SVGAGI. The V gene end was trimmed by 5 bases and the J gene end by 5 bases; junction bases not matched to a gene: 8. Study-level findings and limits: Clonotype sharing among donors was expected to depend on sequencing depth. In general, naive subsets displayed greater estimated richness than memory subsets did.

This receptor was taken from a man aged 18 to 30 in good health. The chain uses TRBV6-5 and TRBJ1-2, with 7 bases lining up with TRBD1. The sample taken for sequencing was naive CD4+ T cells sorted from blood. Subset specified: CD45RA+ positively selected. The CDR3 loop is CASSHGEGAYGYTF. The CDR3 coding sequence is TGTGCCAGCAGTCACGGAGAGGGGGCTTATGGCTACACCTTC.